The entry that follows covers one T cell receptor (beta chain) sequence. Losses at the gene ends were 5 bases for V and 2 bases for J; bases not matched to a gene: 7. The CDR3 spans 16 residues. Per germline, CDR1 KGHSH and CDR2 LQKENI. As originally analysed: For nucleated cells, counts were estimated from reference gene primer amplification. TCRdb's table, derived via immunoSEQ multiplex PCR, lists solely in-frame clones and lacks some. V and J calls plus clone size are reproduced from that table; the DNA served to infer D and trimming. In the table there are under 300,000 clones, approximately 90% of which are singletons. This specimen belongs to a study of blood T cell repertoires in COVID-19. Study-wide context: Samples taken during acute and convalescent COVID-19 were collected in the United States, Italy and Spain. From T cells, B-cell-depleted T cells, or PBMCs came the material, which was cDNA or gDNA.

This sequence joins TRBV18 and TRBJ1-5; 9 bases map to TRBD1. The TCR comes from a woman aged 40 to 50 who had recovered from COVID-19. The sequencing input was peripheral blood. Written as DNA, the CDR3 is TGTGCCAGCTCAGCACAGGGGGCTGCTGGCAATCAGCCCCAGCATTTT. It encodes CASSAQGAAGNQPQHF.